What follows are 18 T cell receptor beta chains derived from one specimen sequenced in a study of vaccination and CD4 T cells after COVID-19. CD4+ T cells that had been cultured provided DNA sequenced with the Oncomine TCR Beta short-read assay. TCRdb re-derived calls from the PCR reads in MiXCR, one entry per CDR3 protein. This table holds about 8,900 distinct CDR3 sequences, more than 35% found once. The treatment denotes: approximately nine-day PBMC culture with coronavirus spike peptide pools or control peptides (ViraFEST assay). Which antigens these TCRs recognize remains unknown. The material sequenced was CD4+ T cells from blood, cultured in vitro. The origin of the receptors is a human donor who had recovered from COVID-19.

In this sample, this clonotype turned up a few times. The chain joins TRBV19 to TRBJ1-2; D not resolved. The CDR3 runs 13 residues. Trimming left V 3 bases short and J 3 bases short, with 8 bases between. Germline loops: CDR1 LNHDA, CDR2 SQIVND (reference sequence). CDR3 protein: CASSMREDYGYTF. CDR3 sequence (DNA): TGTGCCAGTAGTATGAGGGAAGACTATGGCTACACCTTC.

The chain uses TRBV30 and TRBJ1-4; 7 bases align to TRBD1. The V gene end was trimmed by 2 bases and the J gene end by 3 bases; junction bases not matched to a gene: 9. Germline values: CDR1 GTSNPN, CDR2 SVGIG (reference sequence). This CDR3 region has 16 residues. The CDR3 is CAWSPPGGTANEKLFF. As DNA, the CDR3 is TGTGCCTGGAGTCCCCCTGGCGGGACAGCTAATGAAAAACTGTTTTTT.

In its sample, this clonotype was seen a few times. The CDR3 spells CASSLEAGGHGYTF. CDR3 bases: TGCGCCAGCAGCTTGGAGGCCGGCGGGCATGGCTACACCTTC. The chain combines TRBV5-1 with TRBJ1-2; no clear D. The CDR3 runs to 14 residues. With 0 bases removed from V and 6 bases from J, the gap between germline ends came to 12 bases. Germline V lookup: CDR1 SGHRS, CDR2 YFSETQ.

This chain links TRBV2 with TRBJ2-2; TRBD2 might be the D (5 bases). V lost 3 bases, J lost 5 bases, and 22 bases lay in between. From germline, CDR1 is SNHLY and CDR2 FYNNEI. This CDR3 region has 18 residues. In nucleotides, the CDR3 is TGTGCCAGCAGTGACCTCGGACTCTCCAGAGGAAGTACCGGGGAGCTGTTTTTT. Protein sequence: CASSDLGLSRGSTGELFF.

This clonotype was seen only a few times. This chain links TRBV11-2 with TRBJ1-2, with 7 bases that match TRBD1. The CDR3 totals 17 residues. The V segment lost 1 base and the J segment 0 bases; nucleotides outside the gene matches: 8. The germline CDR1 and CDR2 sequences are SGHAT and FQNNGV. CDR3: CASSLGRGGRTNYGYTF. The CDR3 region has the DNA TGTGCCAGCAGCTTAGGCAGGGGGGGGCGGACTAACTATGGCTACACCTTC.

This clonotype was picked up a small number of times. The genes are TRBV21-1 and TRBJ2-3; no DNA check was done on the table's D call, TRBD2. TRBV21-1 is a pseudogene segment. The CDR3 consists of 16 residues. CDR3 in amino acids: CASSKASGGGTDTQYF. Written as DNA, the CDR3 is TGTGCCAGCAGCAAAGCCAGCGGGGGGGGCACAGATACGCAGTATTTT.

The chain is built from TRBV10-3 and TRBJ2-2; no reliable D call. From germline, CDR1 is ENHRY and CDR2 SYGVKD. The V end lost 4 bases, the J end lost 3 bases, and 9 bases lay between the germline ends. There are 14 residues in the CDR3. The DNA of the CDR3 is TGTGCCATCAGTGTCCTAGGTGACACCGGGGAGCTGTTTTTT. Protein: CAISVLGDTGELFF.

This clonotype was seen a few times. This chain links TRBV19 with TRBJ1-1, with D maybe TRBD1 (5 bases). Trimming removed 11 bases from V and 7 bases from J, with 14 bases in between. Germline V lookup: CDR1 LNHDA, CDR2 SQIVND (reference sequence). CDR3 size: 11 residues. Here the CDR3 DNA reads TGTGCCGTTAGGGAGGGGATTGAAGCTTTCTTT. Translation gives CAVREGIEAFF.

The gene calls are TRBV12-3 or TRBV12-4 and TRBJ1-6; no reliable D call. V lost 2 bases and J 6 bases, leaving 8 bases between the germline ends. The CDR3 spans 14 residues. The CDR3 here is CASSLWEGNSPLHF. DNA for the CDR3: TGTGCCAGCAGTTTATGGGAGGGTAATTCACCCCTCCACTTT.

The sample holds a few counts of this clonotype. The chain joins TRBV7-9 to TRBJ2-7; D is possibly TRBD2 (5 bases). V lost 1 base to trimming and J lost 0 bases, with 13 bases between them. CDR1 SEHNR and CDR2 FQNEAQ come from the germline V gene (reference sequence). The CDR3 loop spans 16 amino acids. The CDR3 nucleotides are TGTGCCAGCAGCTTAGATCGGGGAGCCGGCTCCTACGAGCAGTACTTC. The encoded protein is CASSLDRGAGSYEQYF.

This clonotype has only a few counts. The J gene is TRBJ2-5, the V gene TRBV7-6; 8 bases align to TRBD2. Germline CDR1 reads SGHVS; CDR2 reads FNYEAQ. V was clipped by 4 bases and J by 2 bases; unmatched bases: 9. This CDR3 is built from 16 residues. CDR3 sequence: CASSSGVAGRQETQYF. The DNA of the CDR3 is TGTGCCAGCAGCTCCGGGGTAGCGGGGAGACAAGAGACCCAGTACTTC.

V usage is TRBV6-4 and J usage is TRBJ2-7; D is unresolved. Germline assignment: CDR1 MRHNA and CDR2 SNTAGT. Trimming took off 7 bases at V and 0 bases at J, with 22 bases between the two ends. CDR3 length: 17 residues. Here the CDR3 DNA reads TGTGCCAGCAATCCCGTAAGGGTACGGTCGAGCTCCTACGAGCAGTACTTC. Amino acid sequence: CASNPVRVRSSSYEQYF.

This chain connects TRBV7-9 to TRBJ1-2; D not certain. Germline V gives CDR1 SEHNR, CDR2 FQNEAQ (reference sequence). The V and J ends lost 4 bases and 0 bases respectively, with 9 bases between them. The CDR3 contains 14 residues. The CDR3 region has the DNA TGTGCCAGCAGCTCTTACAGAACTAACTATGGCTACACCTTC. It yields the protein CASSSYRTNYGYTF.

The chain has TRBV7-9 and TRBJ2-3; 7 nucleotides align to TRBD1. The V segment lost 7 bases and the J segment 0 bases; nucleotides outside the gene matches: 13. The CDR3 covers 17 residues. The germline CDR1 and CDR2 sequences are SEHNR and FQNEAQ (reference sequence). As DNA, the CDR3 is TGTGCCAGCATCTTCTTAAGGGGGACAGCTAGCACAGATACGCAGTATTTT. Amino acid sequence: CASIFLRGTASTDTQYF.

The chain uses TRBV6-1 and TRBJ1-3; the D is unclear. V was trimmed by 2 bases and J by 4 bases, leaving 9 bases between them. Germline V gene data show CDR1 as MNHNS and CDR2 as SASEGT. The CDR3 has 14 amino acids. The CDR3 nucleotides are TGTGCCAGCAGTGAATACATTTCAGGAAACACCATATATTTT. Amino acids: CASSEYISGNTIYF.

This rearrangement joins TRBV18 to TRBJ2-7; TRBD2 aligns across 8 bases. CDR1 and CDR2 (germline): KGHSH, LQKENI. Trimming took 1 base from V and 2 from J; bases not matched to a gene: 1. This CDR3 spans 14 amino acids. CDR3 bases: TGTGCCAGCTCACCACGCGGGGGGCCCTACGAGCAGTACTTC. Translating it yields CASSPRGGPYEQYF. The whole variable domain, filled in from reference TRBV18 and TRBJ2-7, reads NAGVMQNPRHLVRRRGQEARLRCSPMKGHSHVYWYRQLPEEGLKFMVYLQKENIIDESGMPKERFSAEFPKEGPSILRIQQVVRGDSAAYFCASSPRGGPYEQYFGPGTRLTVT.

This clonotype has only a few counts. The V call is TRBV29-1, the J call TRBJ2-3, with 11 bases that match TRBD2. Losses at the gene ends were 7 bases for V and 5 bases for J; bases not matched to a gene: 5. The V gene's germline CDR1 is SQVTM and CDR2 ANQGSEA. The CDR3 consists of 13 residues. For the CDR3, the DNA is TGCAGCGCTGTACTAGCGGGGGTAGATACGCAGTATTTT. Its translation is CSAVLAGVDTQYF.

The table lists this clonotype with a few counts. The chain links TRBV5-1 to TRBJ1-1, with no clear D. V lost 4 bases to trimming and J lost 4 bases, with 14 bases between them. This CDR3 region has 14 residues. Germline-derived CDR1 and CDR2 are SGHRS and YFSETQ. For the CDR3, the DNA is TGCGCCAGCAGCCCACAAGGAGGAGGCACTGAAGCTTTCTTT. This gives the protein CASSPQGGGTEAFF.